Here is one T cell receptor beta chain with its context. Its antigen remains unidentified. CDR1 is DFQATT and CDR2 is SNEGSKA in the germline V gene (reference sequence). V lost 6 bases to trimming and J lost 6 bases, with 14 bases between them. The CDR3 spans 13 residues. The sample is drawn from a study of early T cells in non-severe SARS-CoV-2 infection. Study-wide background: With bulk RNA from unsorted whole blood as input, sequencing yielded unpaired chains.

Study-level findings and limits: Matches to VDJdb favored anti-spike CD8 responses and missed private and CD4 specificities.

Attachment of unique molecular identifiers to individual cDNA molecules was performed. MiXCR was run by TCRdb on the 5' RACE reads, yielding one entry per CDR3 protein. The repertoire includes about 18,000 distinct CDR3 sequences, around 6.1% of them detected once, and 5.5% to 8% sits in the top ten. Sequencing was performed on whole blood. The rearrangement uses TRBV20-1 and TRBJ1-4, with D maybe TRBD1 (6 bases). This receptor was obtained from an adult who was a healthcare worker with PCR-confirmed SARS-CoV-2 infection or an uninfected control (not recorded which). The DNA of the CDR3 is TGCAGTGCCAGGGACACCGGACATGAAAAACTGTTTTTT. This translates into CSARDTGHEKLFF.